The subject of this entry is one T cell receptor (beta chain). Only in-frame clones appear in the TCRdb table, and some are missing; sequencing was by immunoSEQ multiplex PCR. The top ten clones hold approximately 6% of a sample with more than 250,000 clones, about nine tenths of them seen once. The sample originates from a study of blood T cell repertoires in COVID-19. CDR3 length: 16 amino acids. The germline V gene encodes CDR1 SQVTM and CDR2 ANQGSEA. V was shortened by 6 bases and J by 1 base, with 21 bases between the two germline ends. The chain employs TRBV29-1 and TRBJ1-2; no clear D. The TCR originated in a woman aged 45-60 years with COVID-19, enrolled during active disease. The sequencing input was peripheral blood. Written as DNA, the CDR3 is TGCAGCGTCGGAGCGCCTTCACGCAACCGTAACTATGGCTACACCTTC. It codes for CSVGAPSRNRNYGYTF.